This TCR beta chain came from a study of cytotoxic CD8 clonotypes in ibrutinib-treated CLL. Background on the study: Of the patients, under 13 were relapsed/refractory, under 16 treatment-naive and fewer than 18 IGHV unmutated. Following a median about eleven months of treatment, with a range of 6 to 36, response samples were taken.

V lost 5 bases to trimming and J lost 3 bases; unmatched junction nucleotides: 7. The CDR3 consists of 13 residues. Germline V CDR1 and CDR2: SQVTM, ANQGSEA. A note on this clone: Its cognate antigen is unknown.

Sequencing used immunoSEQ multiplex PCR; TCRdb keeps in-frame clones, though not all of them. The profile shows about 330,000 clones, 67% of them singletons. Study results and limitations: T-cell clonality at baseline went above that of age-matched healthy donors and rose and fell with circulating CD8+ T-cell counts.

This chain uses TRBV29-1 with TRBJ2-7; the match to TRBD1 covers 7 bases. This specimen consisted of PBMCs, obtained after 36 months of ibrutinib treatment. The clonotype originates from a human donor with chronic lymphocytic leukemia. The CDR3 sequence is CSVLLTGRYEQYF. The DNA of the CDR3 is TGCAGCGTTCTACTGACAGGGCGCTACGAGCAGTACTTC.